This T cell receptor (beta chain) was documented in a study of identical twins. Trimming took 5 bases from V and 7 from J, leaving 15 bases between them. CDR3 length: 14 amino acids. CDR1 is SGHRS, CDR2 YFSETQ, per germline. A universal primer site was added by template switching, and unique molecular identifiers were carried by the cDNA. MiXCR was run by TCRdb on the 5' RACE reads, yielding one entry per CDR3 protein. The sample shows around 220,000 distinct CDR3 sequences, 10% to 13% of them seen only once. The rearrangement uses TRBV5-1 and TRBJ2-2; the D gene is possibly TRBD1 (5 bases). This TCR derives from a man between 50 and 59 years old in good health. The sequencing sample was made of memory T cells sorted from blood. The CDR3 here is CASRPALQGGELFF. As DNA, the CDR3 is TGCGCCAGCAGGCCGGCTCTCCAGGGCGGGGAGCTGTTTTTT.